This T cell receptor beta chain derives from a study of T cell repertoires in cytomegalovirus infection. Study-level information: Epitope selection comprised recently identified HLA-C-restricted CMV epitopes and well-studied HLA-B-restricted CMV epitopes. CMV infection and matching HLA type were both indicated by public TCR beta signatures.

A few counts support this clonotype. The antigen is undetermined. TCRdb re-analysed the reads in MiXCR, keeping a single row per CDR3 protein. The sample records hundreds of thousands of distinct CDR3 sequences, 30% to 35% being singletons. The specimen comprised cultured PBMCs, sampled from culture after CMV antigen stimulation. This sequence was found in a human donor in good health (CMV status not recorded). Some clones in this sample may be carry-over from other donors' samples.

The CDR3 loop reads CASSQDSGTEYGYTF. The CDR3 coding sequence is TGCGCCAGCAGCCAAGATAGTGGGACAGAATATGGCTACACCTTC. The V call is TRBV4-1, the J call TRBJ1-2, with 7 bases lining up with TRBD1. Trimming took 0 bases from V and 5 from J; bases not matched to a gene: 6. The CDR3 runs 15 residues. Germline V gene lookup returns CDR1 MGHRA and CDR2 YSYEKL.